This is a list of T cell receptor beta chains from one sample in a study of control samples from healthy donors and cancer patients. Here immunoSEQ multiplex PCR was the method, and the copy in TCRdb shows in-frame clones only, minus some. The sample holds about 98,000 clones, around 80% seen once. The source material was blood. Receptor source: a man in his fifties or sixties in good health. Both conserved end residues are part of each CDR3. The D gene is left open where the match is weak. Rows may omit the clone size; those that give it use once, few, many or a size class.

>TRBJ2-3|.|TRBV27|.
TGTGCCAGCAGACCAACGGGGGGCTATCTGTCAGATACGCAGTATTTT
CASRPTGGYLSDTQYF
>TRBJ1-2|TRBD1|TRBV9|.
TGTGCCAGCAGCGTAGCTGGGACAGGGCTCTCTGGCTACACCTTC
CASSVAGTGLSGYTF
>TRBJ1-6|TRBD1|TRBV19|once
TGTGCCAGGGGGGACAGAGAACCTTCCCGATATAATTCACCCCTCCACTTT
CARGDREPSRYNSPLHF
>TRBJ1-1|TRBD1|TRBV4-1|.
TGCGCCAGCAGCCCCAATCAGGACAGGTCTTCCACTGAAGCTTTCTTT
CASSPNQDRSSTEAFF
>TRBJ1-6|.|TRBV28|.
TGTGCCAGCAGTCCTAGCTTCGGGGGACGAGCCCTCCACTTT
CASSPSFGGRALHF
>TRBJ2-4|.|TRBV28|.
TGTGCCAGCAGTTTAGCGGGGATTCTAGCCAAAAACATTCAGTACTTC
CASSLAGILAKNIQYF
>TRBJ2-1|.|TRBV5-1|.
TGCGCCAGCAGCTTGGGGCAGAACTACAATGAGCAGTTCTTC
CASSLGQNYNEQFF
>TRBJ1-1|.|TRBV14|once
TGTGCCAGCAGCCGGTTAGGGGGGCAGACTGAAGCTTTCTTT
CASSRLGGQTEAFF
>TRBJ2-1|TRBD2|TRBV4-1|.
TGCGCCAGCAGCCAAATTCATAGCGGGCGCCTGAATGAGCAGTTCTTC
CASSQIHSGRLNEQFF
>TRBJ2-1|TRBD2|TRBV4-1|.
TGCGCCAGCAGCCAATCCGTCCTAGCGGGAGGGTACAATGAGCAGTTCTTC
CASSQSVLAGGYNEQFF
>TRBJ2-3|TRBD1|TRBV30|.
TGTGCCTGGAGTGGGACAGGGGCTTTGGATACGCAGTATTTT
CAWSGTGALDTQYF
>TRBJ1-1|.|TRBV2|.
TGTGCCAGCAGTGGAGGGAACACTGAAGCTTTCTTT
CASSGGNTEAFF
>TRBJ2-5|.|TRBV16|.
TGTGCCAGCAGCCAGGGGACTCCTGGACATAAAGAGACCCAGTACTTC
CASSQGTPGHKETQYF
>TRBJ2-3|.|TRBV30|.
TGTGCCTGGAGTGCGGGGAGATCCAGGGGCCCCACAGATACGCAGTATTTT
CAWSAGRSRGPTDTQYF
>TRBJ2-2|.|TRBV5-1|.
TGCGCCAGCAGCACCCTCGTCGGGTCGCCCGGGGAGCTGTTTTTT
CASSTLVGSPGELFF
>TRBJ1-4|.|TRBV2|.
TGTGCCAGCAGTGCACAGGGCCAAAGGGATGAAAAACTGTTTTTT
CASSAQGQRDEKLFF